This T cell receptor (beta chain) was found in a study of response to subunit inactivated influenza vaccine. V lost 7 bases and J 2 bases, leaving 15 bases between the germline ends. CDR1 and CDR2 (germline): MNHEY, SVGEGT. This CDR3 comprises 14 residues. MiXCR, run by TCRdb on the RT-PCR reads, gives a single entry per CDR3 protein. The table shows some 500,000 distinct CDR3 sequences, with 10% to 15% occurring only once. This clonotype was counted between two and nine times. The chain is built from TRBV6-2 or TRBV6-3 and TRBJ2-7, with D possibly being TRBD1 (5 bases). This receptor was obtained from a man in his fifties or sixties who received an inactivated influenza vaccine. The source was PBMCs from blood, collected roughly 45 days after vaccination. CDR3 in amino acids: CASTEDNEAYEQYF. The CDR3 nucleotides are TGTGCCAGCACCGAGGACAATGAAGCCTACGAGCAGTACTTC.